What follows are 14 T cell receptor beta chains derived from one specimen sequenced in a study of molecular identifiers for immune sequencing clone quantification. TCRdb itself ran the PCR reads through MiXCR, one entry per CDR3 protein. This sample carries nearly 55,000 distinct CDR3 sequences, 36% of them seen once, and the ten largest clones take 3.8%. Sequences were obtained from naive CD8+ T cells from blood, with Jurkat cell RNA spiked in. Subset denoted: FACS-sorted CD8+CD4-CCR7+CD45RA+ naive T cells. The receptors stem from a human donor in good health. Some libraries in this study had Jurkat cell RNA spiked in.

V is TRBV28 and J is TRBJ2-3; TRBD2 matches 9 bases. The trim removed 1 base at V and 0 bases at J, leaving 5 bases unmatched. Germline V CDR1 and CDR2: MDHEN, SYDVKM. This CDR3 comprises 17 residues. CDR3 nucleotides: TGTGCCAGCAGTTTATTCCTAGCGGGATCTAGCACAGATACGCAGTATTTT. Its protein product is CASSLFLAGSSTDTQYF.

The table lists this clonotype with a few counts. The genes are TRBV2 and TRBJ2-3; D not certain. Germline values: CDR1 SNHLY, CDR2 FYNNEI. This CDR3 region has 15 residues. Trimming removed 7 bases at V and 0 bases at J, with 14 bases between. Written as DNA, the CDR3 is TGTGCCAGCACAACGATGCTGACTAGCACAGATACGCAGTATTTT. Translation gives CASTTMLTSTDTQYF.

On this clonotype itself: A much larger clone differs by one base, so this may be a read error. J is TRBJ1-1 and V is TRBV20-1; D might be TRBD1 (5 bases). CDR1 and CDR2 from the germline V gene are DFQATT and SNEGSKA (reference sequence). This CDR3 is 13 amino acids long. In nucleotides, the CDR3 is TGCAGTGCTACGGACGGGACGAACACTGCAGCTTTCTTT. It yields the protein CSATDGTNTAAFF.

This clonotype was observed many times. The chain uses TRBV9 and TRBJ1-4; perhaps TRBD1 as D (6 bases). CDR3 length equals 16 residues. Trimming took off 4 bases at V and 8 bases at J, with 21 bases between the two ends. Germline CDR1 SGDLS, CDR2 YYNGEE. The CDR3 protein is CASSLNRGPPWEKLFF. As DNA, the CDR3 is TGTGCCAGCAGCCTAAACCGGGGGCCGCCTTGGGAAAAACTGTTTTTT.

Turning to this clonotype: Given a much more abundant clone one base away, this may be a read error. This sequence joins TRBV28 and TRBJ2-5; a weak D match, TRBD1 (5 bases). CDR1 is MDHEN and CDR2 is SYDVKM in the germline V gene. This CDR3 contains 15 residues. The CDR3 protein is CASSLGREYQETQCF. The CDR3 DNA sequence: TGTGCCAGCAGTTTGGGCAGGGAATACCAAGAGACCCAGTGCTTC.

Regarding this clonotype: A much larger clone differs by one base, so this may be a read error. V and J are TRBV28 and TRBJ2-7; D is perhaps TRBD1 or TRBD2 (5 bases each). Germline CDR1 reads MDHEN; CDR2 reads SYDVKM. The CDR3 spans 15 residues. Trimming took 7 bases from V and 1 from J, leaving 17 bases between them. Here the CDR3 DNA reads TGTGCCAGCACCCCGCTCCGGGACGGTTCCTACGAGCAGTACTTC. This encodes CASTPLRDGSYEQYF. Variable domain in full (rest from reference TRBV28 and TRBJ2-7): DVKVTQSSRYLVKRTGEKVFLECVQDMDHENMFWYRQDPGLGLRLIYFSYDVKMKEKGDIPEGYSVSREKKERFSLILESASTNQTSMYLCASTPLRDGSYEQYFGPGTRLTVT.

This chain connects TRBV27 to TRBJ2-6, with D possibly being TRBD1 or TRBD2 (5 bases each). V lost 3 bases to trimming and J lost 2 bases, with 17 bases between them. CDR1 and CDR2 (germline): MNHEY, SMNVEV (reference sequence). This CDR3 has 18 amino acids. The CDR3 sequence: CASSLTGRQIAGANVLTF. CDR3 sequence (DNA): TGTGCCAGCAGTTTGACGGGACGCCAGATAGCTGGGGCCAACGTCCTGACTTTC.

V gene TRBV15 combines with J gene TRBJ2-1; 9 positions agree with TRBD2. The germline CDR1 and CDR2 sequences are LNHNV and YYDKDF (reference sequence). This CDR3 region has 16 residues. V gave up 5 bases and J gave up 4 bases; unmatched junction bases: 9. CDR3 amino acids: CATSGRTSARYNEQFF. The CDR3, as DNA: TGTGCCACCAGCGGACGGACTAGCGCCAGATACAATGAGCAGTTCTTC. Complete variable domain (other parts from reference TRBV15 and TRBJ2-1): DAMVIQNPRYQVTQFGKPVTLSCSQTLNHNVMYWYQQKSSQAPKLLFHYYDKDFNNEADTPDNFQSRRPNTSFCFLDIRSPGLGDTAMYLCATSGRTSARYNEQFFGPGTRLTVL.

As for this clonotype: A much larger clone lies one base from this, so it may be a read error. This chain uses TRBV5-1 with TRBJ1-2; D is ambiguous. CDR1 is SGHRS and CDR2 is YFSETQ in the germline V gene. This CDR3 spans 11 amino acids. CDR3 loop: CASGLGYGYTF. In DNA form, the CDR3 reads TGCGCCAGCGGCTTAGGATATGGCTACACCTTC.

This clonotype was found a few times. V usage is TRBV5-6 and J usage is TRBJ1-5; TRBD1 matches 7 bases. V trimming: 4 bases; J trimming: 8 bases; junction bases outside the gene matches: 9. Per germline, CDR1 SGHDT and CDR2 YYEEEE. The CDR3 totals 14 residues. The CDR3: CASSRGQPREPQHF. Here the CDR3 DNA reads TGTGCCAGCAGCCGGGGACAGCCCAGGGAGCCCCAGCATTTT. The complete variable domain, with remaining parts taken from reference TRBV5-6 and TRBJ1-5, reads DAGVTQSPTHLIKTRGQQVTLRCSPKSGHDTVSWYQQALGQGPQFIFQYYEEEERQRGNFPDRFSGHQFPNYSSELNVNALLLGDSALYLCASSRGQPREPQHFGDGTRLSIL.

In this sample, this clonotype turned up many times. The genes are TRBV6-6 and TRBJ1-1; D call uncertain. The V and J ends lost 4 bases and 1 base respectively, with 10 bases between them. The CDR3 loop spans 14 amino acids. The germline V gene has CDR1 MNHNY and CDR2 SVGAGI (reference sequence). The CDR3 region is CASSFDTPNTEAFF. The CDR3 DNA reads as TGTGCCAGCAGTTTCGACACCCCGAACACTGAAGCTTTCTTT.

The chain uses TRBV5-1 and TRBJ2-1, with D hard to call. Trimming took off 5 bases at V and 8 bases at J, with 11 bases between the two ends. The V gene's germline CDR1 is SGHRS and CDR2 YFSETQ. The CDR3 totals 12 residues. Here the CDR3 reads CASRPDVDEQFF. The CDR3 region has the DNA TGCGCCAGCAGGCCGGACGTGGATGAGCAGTTCTTC. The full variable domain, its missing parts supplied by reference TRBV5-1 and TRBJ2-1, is KAGVTQTPRYLIKTRGQQVTLSCSPISGHRSVSWYQQTPGQGLQFLFEYFSETQRNKGNFPGRFSGRQFSNSRSEMNVSTLELGDSALYLCASRPDVDEQFFGPGTRLTVL.

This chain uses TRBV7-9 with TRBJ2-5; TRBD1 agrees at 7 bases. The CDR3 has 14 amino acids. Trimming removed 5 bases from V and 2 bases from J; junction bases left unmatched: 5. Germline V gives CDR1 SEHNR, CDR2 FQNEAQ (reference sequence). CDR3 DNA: TGTGCCAGCAGCCATCTGGACAGGCAAGAGACCCAGTACTTC. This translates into CASSHLDRQETQYF.

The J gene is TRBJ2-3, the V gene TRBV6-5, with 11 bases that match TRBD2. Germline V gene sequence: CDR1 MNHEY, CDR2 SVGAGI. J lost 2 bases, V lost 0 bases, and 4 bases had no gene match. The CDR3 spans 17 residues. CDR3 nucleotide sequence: TGTGCCAGCAGTTACTCTTCTAGCGGGAGGTCCACAGATACGCAGTATTTT. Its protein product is CASSYSSSGRSTDTQYF.